These 4 T cell receptor beta chains came from one sample sequenced in a study of T cells in Graves' hyperthyroidism and ophthalmopathy. What was amplified from RNA transcripts were TCR beta CDR3 regions. Carried out on the TCR CDR3, a first-round RT-PCR used the HTBI primer set. TCRdb reprocessed the multiplex PCR reads via MiXCR and lists one record per CDR3 protein. The sample has approximately 590,000 distinct CDR3 sequences, roughly 14% seen once. The sequencing sample was made of blood. These receptor sequences come from a woman aged 30 to 39 with Graves' hyperthyroidism.

This clonotype was picked up one time. It may be a read error: a sequence one base away is much more abundant. For the CDR3, the DNA is TGTGCCAGCAGCTTCACAGCGCACACCGGGGAGCTGTTTTTT. This sequence encodes CASSFTAHTGELFF. J is TRBJ2-2 and V is TRBV6-8; D unclear. The CDR3 has 14 residues. V lost 6 bases, J lost 3 bases, and 11 bases lay in between. Germline loops: CDR1 MNHGY, CDR2 SAAAGT.

This clonotype was recorded at least ten times. The chain uses TRBV2 and TRBJ2-1, with no clear D. The ends were cut back, 4 bases at V and 8 bases at J, with 3 bases in the middle. Germline V gene data show CDR1 as SNHLY and CDR2 as FYNNEI. The CDR3 is 10 residues long. The CDR3 DNA sequence: TGTGCCAGCAGTGGGTATGAGCAGTTCTTC. Its protein is CASSGYEQFF.

Many counts were recorded for this clonotype. The rearrangement links TRBV11-2 to TRBJ2-3; D not certain. The CDR3 totals 13 residues. The V end lost 2 bases, the J end lost 5 bases, and 8 bases lay between the germline ends. The V gene's germline CDR1 is SGHAT and CDR2 FQNNGV. In nucleotides, the CDR3 is TGTGCCAGCAGCTTAAACCTAAAAGATACGCAGTATTTT. Residues: CASSLNLKDTQYF.

This clonotype has a count of ten or more. This chain joins TRBV20-1 and TRBJ2-1; 10 nucleotides match TRBD1. CDR1 and CDR2 (germline): DFQATT, SNEGSKA (reference sequence). Trimming removed 5 bases from V and 7 bases from J; junction bases left unmatched: 8. There are 14 residues in the CDR3. The CDR3 sequence is CSAPRDRGMNEQFF. The DNA for the CDR3 is TGCAGTGCTCCTCGGGACAGGGGAATGAATGAGCAGTTCTTC.